The T cell receptor beta chain described here comes from a study of follicular helper T cells after annual influenza vaccination. A remark on this clone: Its antigen is currently unknown.

The sample's time point: 2015-2016 season, 7 days after influenza vaccination. The length of the CDR3 is 15 residues. Trimming removed 7 bases from V and 7 bases from J; junction bases left unmatched: 9. Germline CDR1 is SNHLY and CDR2 is FYNNEI. Here immunoSEQ multiplex PCR was the method, and the copy in TCRdb shows in-frame clones only, minus some. The table records more than 5,500 clones, 80% of them present only once. General study findings and limits: The much larger non-cTfh compartments may have been undersampled. Day 7 ICOS+CD38+ clones were most often found later in ICOS-CD38- cTfh cells. Successive annual vaccinations recalled a recurrent oligoclonal ICOS+CD38+ cTfh response with influenza-specific clonotypes.

The chain couples TRBV2 to TRBJ2-5, with 13 bases identical to TRBD2. This TCR derives from an adult who received the influenza vaccine. This specimen consisted of CXCR5- memory CD4+ T cells sorted from blood, obtained 7 days after influenza vaccination. The CDR3 DNA is TGTGCCAGCATGACTAGCGGGGGGTTCGTGTGGACCCAGTACTTC. This sequence encodes CASMTSGGFVWTQYF.